In its sample, the clone carrying this T cell receptor (beta chain) was seen a few times. What it binds is unknown. V was shortened by 3 bases and J by 12 bases, with 21 bases between the two germline ends. Germline lookup yields CDR1 DFQATT and CDR2 SNEGSKA (reference sequence). This CDR3 spans 13 amino acids. TCRdb re-analysed the RT-PCR reads in MiXCR, keeping a single row per CDR3 protein. The sample records about 800,000 distinct CDR3 sequences, 21% being singletons. This sample is drawn from a study of response to subunit inactivated influenza vaccine. Study results and caveats: The study's authors posited that every seasonal influenza vaccination enlists few new T cells.

The sequencing used PBMCs from blood, collected approximately 5 days after vaccination. The J gene is TRBJ2-7, the V gene TRBV20-1; no reliable D call. The TCR comes from a man over 45 who received an inactivated influenza vaccine. The CDR3 nucleotides are TGCAGTGCTAGTCATCCTCAGGAAACGTCTTGGTACTTC. Translated, it gives CSASHPQETSWYF.